The clone carrying this TCR beta chain has more than one count but fewer than ten. The antigen is undetermined. The data belong to a study of blood T cells in healthy people across ages. Study-wide points: TCR beta diversity correlated strongly with naive T cell percentage.

V lost 1 base and J lost 7; bases outside the gene matches: 13. This CDR3 spans 18 amino acids. In germline, CDR1 is LGHNA, CDR2 YSLEER. Through a sample-barcoded 5' primer and a J-beta primer mix, a second PCR was run for roughly 7 to 11 cycles. From the 5' RACE reads, TCRdb called clonotypes with MiXCR, one entry per CDR3 protein. The sample carries 700,000 to 1,000,000 distinct CDR3 sequences, around 45% recorded once. The chain couples TRBV4-3 to TRBJ2-1; the match to TRBD2 covers 10 bases. The sequence was collected from a man aged 60-69 years in good health. Sequenced sample: blood. The CDR3 bases are TGCGCCAGCAGCCAAGTCGTGTGGACTAGCGGAGGAGGTAATGAGCAGTTCTTC. Translated: CASSQVVWTSGGGNEQFF.